This TCR beta chain was recorded in a study of blood T cells in healthy people across ages. This clonotype has just a few counts. With a J-beta primer mix and a sample-barcoded 5' primer, a second PCR ran about 7 to 12 cycles. TCRdb re-called the 5' RACE reads with MiXCR, one entry per CDR3 protein. The sample carries approximately 800,000 distinct CDR3 sequences, roughly 25% recorded once. V lost 2 bases and J lost 2, with 16 bases in between. The CDR3 length is 15 residues. Germline CDR1 DFQATT, CDR2 SNEGSKA (reference sequence). The same sample was also used in a study of T cells of mothers and their children.

Material: blood. The receptor comes from a boy aged 10-17 years in good health. The rearrangement joins TRBV20-1 to TRBJ2-7; a weak D match, TRBD2 (6 bases). The CDR3, as DNA: TGCAGTGCTAGATCTCTCCGGGGGATTACCTACGAGCAGTACTTC. This gives the protein CSARSLRGITYEQYF.